The 30 T cell receptor beta chains listed next were all sequenced from one sample in a study of shared clonotypes between healthy human individuals. Clones were sequenced by immunoSEQ multiplex PCR, and TCRdb holds only the in-frame ones, with some missing. The sample lists approximately 2.5 million clones, approximately 92% occurring once. Material: naive CD4+ T cells sorted from blood. Described subset: CD45RA+ positively selected. Receptors were obtained from a man aged 18-30 years in good health.

The V and J genes are TRBV7-9 and TRBJ2-7; D unclear. CDR1 is SEHNR and CDR2 is FQNEAQ in the germline V gene (reference sequence). There are 15 residues in the CDR3. Trimming removed 1 base from V and 1 base from J, with 11 bases in between. The CDR3 nucleotides are TGTGCCAGCAGCTTAGATTCGGGCGCTTCCTACGAGCAGTACTTC. Translation: CASSLDSGASYEQYF.

The chain employs TRBV2 and TRBJ1-6; 7 nucleotides align to TRBD1. V lost 1 base to trimming and J lost 7 bases; unmatched junction nucleotides: 4. The V gene's germline CDR1 is SNHLY and CDR2 FYNNEI. This CDR3 has 15 amino acids. In nucleotides, the CDR3 is TGTGCCAGCAGTGAAGACAGGGGAAAAAATTCACCCCTCCACTTT. Its protein product is CASSEDRGKNSPLHF.

This clone was seen just once. The chain uses TRBV10-3 and TRBJ1-2; D gene uncertain. Trimming left V 11 bases short and J 11 bases short, with 21 bases between. Germline values: CDR1 ENHRY, CDR2 SYGVKD. The CDR3 spans 12 residues. Here the CDR3 DNA reads TGTGCCGTTAGTTATCGGACGGAGGATTACACCTTC. Protein sequence: CAVSYRTEDYTF.

This clone showed up just once. This chain connects TRBV4-1 to TRBJ2-3; 7 bases agree with TRBD2. Germline V gene lookup returns CDR1 MGHRA and CDR2 YSYEKL. This CDR3 is 15 amino acids long. Trimming cost V 1 base and J 2 bases; bases outside gene matches: 3. The CDR3 nucleotides read TGCGCCAGCAGCCAAGCGGGACTACTCACAGATACGCAGTATTTT. Translation gives CASSQAGLLTDTQYF.

The table lists this clone with a few counts. The chain uses TRBV14 and TRBJ1-1, with D hard to call. Trimming removed 1 base at V and 6 bases at J, with 15 bases between. Germline V gene lookup returns CDR1 SGHDN and CDR2 FVKESK. The CDR3 loop spans 15 amino acids. CDR3 sequence (DNA): TGTGCCAGCAGCCAAGTGGTAGGGATTAAGGCTGAAGCTTTCTTT. Amino acids: CASSQVVGIKAEAFF.

The V call is TRBV14, the J call TRBJ1-1; 10 bases match TRBD1. Germline assignment: CDR1 SGHDN and CDR2 FVKESK. The CDR3 is made up of 15 amino acids. Unmatched junction bases numbered 2, after V lost 0 bases and J lost 4 bases. CDR3 nucleotides: TGTGCCAGCAGCCAAGAATGGACAGGGGGCACTGAAGCTTTCTTT. Translated, it gives CASSQEWTGGTEAFF.

This clone was observed once. V usage is TRBV19 and J usage is TRBJ1-5; D might be TRBD1 (5 bases). Per germline, CDR1 LNHDA and CDR2 SQIVND (reference sequence). The V end was cut by 4 bases, the J end by 4 bases, with 14 bases between. The CDR3 is 15 residues long. The CDR3 region has the DNA TGTGCCAGTAGTAGGTTATCGGACACAAATCAGCCCCAGCATTTT. Protein product: CASSRLSDTNQPQHF.

This clone was counted only a few times. The V call is TRBV2, the J call TRBJ1-6; TRBD1 is a possible D gene (6 bases). Germline values: CDR1 SNHLY, CDR2 FYNNEI. Trimming stripped 9 bases from V and 9 bases from J, with 18 bases between. CDR3 length: 14 amino acids. CDR3 protein: CASKQGPTGSPLHF. The CDR3 nucleotides are TGTGCCAGTAAACAGGGACCTACTGGTTCACCCCTCCACTTT.

V is TRBV28 and J is TRBJ1-1, with D perhaps TRBD1 (6 bases). Germline CDR1 is MDHEN and CDR2 is SYDVKM. The V gene lost 2 bases and the J gene lost 8 bases, with 15 bases spanning the gap. The CDR3 is 14 residues long. CDR3 sequence reads: CASSLGGGLYEAFF. The CDR3, as DNA: TGTGCCAGCAGTTTAGGGGGGGGCCTCTACGAAGCTTTCTTT.

The genes are TRBV30 and TRBJ1-2; TRBD1 matches at 7 bases. The CDR3 loop spans 15 amino acids. CDR1 is GTSNPN, CDR2 SVGIG, per germline (reference sequence). The junction had 8 bases not matched to a gene; V was cut back by 2 bases and J by 2 bases. The DNA of the CDR3 is TGTGCCTGGAGTCTTTTAAGGGGGCGGAACTATGGCTACACCTTC. It yields the protein CAWSLLRGRNYGYTF. Together with reference TRBV30 and TRBJ1-2, the CDR3 gives the full variable domain: SQTIHQWPATLVQPVGSPLSLECTVEGTSNPNLYWYRQAAGRGLQLLFYSVGIGQISSEVPQNLSASRPQDRQFILSSKKLLLSDSGFYLCAWSLLRGRNYGYTFGSGTRLTVV.

The genes are TRBV6-6 and TRBJ2-7; 13 positions agree with TRBD2. Germline V gene lookup returns CDR1 MNHNY and CDR2 SVGAGI (reference sequence). There are 16 residues in the CDR3. V lost 1 base and J lost 4; bases outside the gene matches: 4. The CDR3 sequence: CASSYFRLAGGYEQYF. The DNA for the CDR3 is TGTGCCAGCAGTTACTTCCGACTAGCGGGAGGATACGAGCAGTACTTC.

This chain joins TRBV7-2 and TRBJ2-7, with TRBD2 matching over 10 bases. The CDR3 has 14 amino acids. V was pared by 10 bases and J by 3 bases, with 9 bases of the junction left unmatched. Germline V gene lookup returns CDR1 SGHTA and CDR2 FQGNSA. CDR3 in DNA: TGTGCCACCGAAGCGGGAGGGAGCCTCTACGAGCAGTACTTC. Encoded protein: CATEAGGSLYEQYF.

V is TRBV6-1 and J is TRBJ2-5; D remains unclear. Germline V gene sequence: CDR1 MNHNS, CDR2 SASEGT. This CDR3 region has 13 residues. The V end was cut by 3 bases, the J end by 4 bases, with 9 bases between. The CDR3 DNA reads TGTGCCAGCAGTGATCTGTCCTCAGAGACCCAGTACTTC. Encoded protein: CASSDLSSETQYF.

The CDR3 DNA sequence: TGTGCCAGCAGCCACAGGGTTTGGGATGAGCAGTTCTTC. This sequence encodes CASSHRVWDEQFF. The genes are TRBV4-2 and TRBJ2-1; D perhaps matches TRBD1 (5 bases). V shed 3 bases and J shed 8 bases, with 11 bases lying between them. The length of the CDR3 is 13 residues. Germline V CDR1 and CDR2: LGHNA, YNFKEQ.

The chain uses TRBV28 and TRBJ1-3, with D hard to call. V gave up 6 bases and J gave up 4 bases, with 10 bases separating them. This CDR3 is built from 13 residues. Germline CDR1 is MDHEN and CDR2 is SYDVKM. The CDR3 DNA follows: TGTGCCAGCAGCCCGGCGGGGGGAAACACCATATATTTT. Translation: CASSPAGGNTIYF.

The CDR3, as DNA: TGTGCCAGCAGCGCCCGACTAGCGGCTTGGAACACCGGGGAGCTGTTTTTT. Protein: CASSARLAAWNTGELFF. The rearrangement uses TRBV11-2 and TRBJ2-2; 9 bases are a match to TRBD2. This CDR3 has 17 amino acids. CDR1 is SGHAT, CDR2 FQNNGV, per germline. The trim removed 5 bases at V and 1 base at J, leaving 8 bases unmatched.

The chain recombines TRBV7-8 with TRBJ1-1; D is ambiguous. Germline V gene lookup returns CDR1 SGHVS and CDR2 FQNEAQ. This CDR3 spans 14 amino acids. V was shortened by 1 base and J by 4 bases, with 10 bases between the two germline ends. In DNA form, the CDR3 reads TGTGCCAGCAGCTTAGTCCGGAGTAGCACTGAAGCTTTCTTT. Its translation is CASSLVRSSTEAFF.

V is TRBV7-2 and J is TRBJ2-1; 7 nucleotides agree with TRBD1. Germline V gives CDR1 SGHTA, CDR2 FQGNSA. This CDR3 contains 14 residues. The trim removed 5 bases at V and 2 bases at J, leaving 3 bases unmatched. The DNA of the CDR3 is TGTGCCAGCAGCGAGACAGGGACCTACAATGAGCAGTTCTTC. Its protein is CASSETGTYNEQFF.

CDR3 in amino acids: CASSQVGTSADTQYF. The CDR3 nucleotides are TGCGCCAGCAGCCAAGTTGGTACTAGCGCTGATACGCAGTATTTT. The chain carries TRBV4-1 and TRBJ2-3; 7 bases agree with TRBD2. The ends lost 1 base at V and 6 bases at J; junction bases unmatched: 7. The CDR3 contains 15 residues. In germline, CDR1 is MGHRA, CDR2 YSYEKL.

The gene calls are TRBV18 and TRBJ1-2; D possibly corresponds to TRBD1 (6 bases). This CDR3 is 14 amino acids long. Germline-derived CDR1 and CDR2 are KGHSH and LQKENI. The V end was cut by 6 bases, the J end by 6 bases, with 17 bases between. The CDR3 loop is CASSPLQGGDGYTF. The CDR3 coding sequence is TGTGCCAGCTCCCCTCTACAGGGTGGCGATGGCTACACCTTC.

The rearrangement uses TRBV7-3 and TRBJ2-1; D gene uncertain. The CDR3 spans 13 residues. The germline V and J ends were trimmed by 5 bases and 5 bases, with 10 bases remaining between them. CDR1 and CDR2 from the germline V gene are SGHTA and FQGTGA. The CDR3 loop reads CASSPSAHNEQFF. The CDR3 nucleotides read TGTGCCAGCAGCCCGAGCGCCCACAATGAGCAGTTCTTC.

The rearrangement joins TRBV7-9 to TRBJ2-2, with D possibly being TRBD2 (5 bases). CDR3 length: 15 amino acids. Germline CDR1 is SEHNR and CDR2 is FQNEAQ (reference sequence). Trimming left V 8 bases short and J 4 bases short, with 17 bases between. The CDR3 loop reads CASGPRGPVTGELFF. In nucleotides, the CDR3 is TGTGCCAGCGGCCCCCGAGGGCCTGTCACCGGGGAGCTGTTTTTT.

This clone appeared once. The rearrangement uses TRBV10-3 and TRBJ1-1, with D maybe TRBD1 (5 bases). V lost 6 bases, J lost 1 base, and 15 bases lay in between. Germline V gives CDR1 ENHRY, CDR2 SYGVKD. The CDR3 runs 15 residues. CDR3 sequence: CAIRLDLGQNTEAFF. DNA for the CDR3: TGTGCCATCAGGCTGGACTTAGGACAGAACACTGAAGCTTTCTTT.

The genes are TRBV2 and TRBJ2-1; 7 bases agree with TRBD2. Losses at the gene ends were 7 bases for V and 5 bases for J; bases not matched to a gene: 8. Germline CDR1 is SNHLY and CDR2 is FYNNEI. CDR3 length equals 14 residues. DNA of the CDR3: TGTGCCAGCACCGTGGAGCGGGGTAACAATGAGCAGTTCTTC. Its protein is CASTVERGNNEQFF. Full variable domain (rest looked up from reference TRBV2 and TRBJ2-1): EPEVTQTPSHQVTQMGQEVILRCVPISNHLYFYWYRQILGQKVEFLVSFYNNEISEKSEIFDDQFSVERPDGSNFTLKIRSTKLEDSAMYFCASTVERGNNEQFFGPGTRLTVL.

The genes are TRBV5-1 and TRBJ1-1; 8 bases align to TRBD1. CDR3 length equals 12 residues. V shed 4 bases and J 7 bases; nucleotides not matched to a gene: 3. CDR1 SGHRS and CDR2 YFSETQ come from the germline V gene. CDR3 amino acids: CASSATGVEAFF. CDR3 DNA sequence: TGCGCCAGCAGCGCGACAGGGGTTGAAGCTTTCTTT.

This sequence joins TRBV30 and TRBJ2-1; 13 bases are shared with TRBD2. With 5 bases clipped from V and 3 bases from J, the junction kept 13 bases outside the gene matches. The germline CDR1 and CDR2 sequences are GTSNPN and SVGIG (reference sequence). CDR3 length: 18 amino acids. This chain's CDR3 is CAWVGLAGEGGYYNEQFF. The DNA of the CDR3 is TGTGCCTGGGTTGGACTAGCGGGAGAGGGGGGCTACTACAATGAGCAGTTCTTC. The complete variable domain, with remaining parts taken from reference TRBV30 and TRBJ2-1, reads SQTIHQWPATLVQPVGSPLSLECTVEGTSNPNLYWYRQAAGRGLQLLFYSVGIGQISSEVPQNLSASRPQDRQFILSSKKLLLSDSGFYLCAWVGLAGEGGYYNEQFFGPGTRLTVL.

This sequence joins TRBV15 and TRBJ1-6; D is undetermined. CDR1 LNHNV and CDR2 YYDKDF come from the germline V gene (reference sequence). Trimming left V 0 bases short and J 11 bases short, with 14 bases between. There are 15 residues in the CDR3. The CDR3 DNA sequence: TGTGCCACCAGCAGAGATCTGGGGAGTGAGGCACCCCTCCACTTT. It specifies CATSRDLGSEAPLHF. Complete variable domain (other parts from reference TRBV15 and TRBJ1-6): DAMVIQNPRYQVTQFGKPVTLSCSQTLNHNVMYWYQQKSSQAPKLLFHYYDKDFNNEADTPDNFQSRRPNTSFCFLDIRSPGLGDTAMYLCATSRDLGSEAPLHFGNGTRLTVT.

This clone was seen only once. DNA of the CDR3: TGTGCCAGCAGCCCCATTGTGGGATACTATGGCTACACCTTC. Its translation is CASSPIVGYYGYTF. This chain uses TRBV7-2 with TRBJ1-2, with unresolved D. Germline CDR1 and CDR2: SGHTA and FQGNSA. Trimming removed 5 bases from V and 3 bases from J, with 13 bases in between. The CDR3 totals 14 residues.

V usage is TRBV6-5 and J usage is TRBJ1-3; 10 bases map to TRBD1. Germline V gene data show CDR1 as MNHEY and CDR2 as SVGAGI. With V trimmed by 2 bases and J by 4 bases, 2 bases remained unmatched. CDR3 length: 15 residues. The CDR3: CASSYGQGGGNTIYF. CDR3 sequence (DNA): TGTGCCAGCAGTTACGGACAGGGGGGAGGAAACACCATATATTTT.

The rearrangement uses TRBV7-2 and TRBJ2-2; D possibly corresponds to TRBD2 (6 bases). The CDR3 covers 15 residues. From germline, CDR1 is SGHTA and CDR2 FQGNSA. V lost 0 bases and J 7 bases, leaving 12 bases between the germline ends. The CDR3 DNA follows: TGTGCCAGCAGCTTAGCGCTTGGGGGAGGCGGGGAGCTGTTTTTT. Translation: CASSLALGGGGELFF.